The next 32 T cell receptor beta chains were all read from a single sample in a study of T cell responses to AZD1222 COVID-19 vaccine. Measured with immunoSEQ multiplex PCR; TCRdb has only the in-frame clones, and not every one. The sample consists of tens of thousands of clones, approximately 93% of them appearing once. Sequencing was performed on peripheral blood, taken on day 0 of AZD1222 vaccination. These receptors were obtained from an adult in good health.

CDR3 loop: CASSLRTGSQHF. DNA of the CDR3: TGTGCCAGCAGTCTTCGGACAGGGAGCCAGCATTTT. The chain has TRBV28 and TRBJ1-5, with 8 bases identical to TRBD1. This CDR3 contains 12 residues. The germline gives CDR1 MDHEN, CDR2 SYDVKM. V shed 5 bases, J shed 12 bases, and the junction held 6 bases outside the gene matches.

The V call is TRBV7-2, the J call TRBJ1-3; D unresolved. The CDR3 extends over 11 amino acids. Germline loops: CDR1 SGHTA, CDR2 FQGNSA. Trimming took 8 bases from V and 3 from J, leaving 5 bases between them. Here the CDR3 DNA reads TGTGCCAGCGCATTTGGAAACACCATATATTTT. Protein: CASAFGNTIYF.

V is TRBV4-1 and J is TRBJ1-5; D gene uncertain. V shed 1 base and J shed 0 bases, with 13 bases lying between them. This CDR3 comprises 17 residues. Germline V gene sequence: CDR1 MGHRA, CDR2 YSYEKL. DNA for the CDR3: TGCGCCAGCAGCCAAGTAACCGGGATGGATAGCAATCAGCCCCAGCATTTT. Its translation: CASSQVTGMDSNQPQHF.

The rearrangement joins TRBV19 to TRBJ1-5, with D uncertain. Germline assignment: CDR1 LNHDA and CDR2 SQIVND (reference sequence). Between the trimmed V and J ends, which lost 3 bases and 2 bases, there was a span of 8 bases. CDR3 length: 14 amino acids. The CDR3 DNA reads as TGTGCCAGTAGTATCCGACCAGGCAATCAGCCCCAGCATTTT. This encodes CASSIRPGNQPQHF.

V and J are TRBV3-1 (or the pseudogene TRBV3-2) and TRBJ2-5; 7 bases are shared with TRBD2. Germline V gene data show CDR1 as LGHDT and CDR2 as YNNKEL (reference sequence). V lost 1 base and J lost 6; bases outside the gene matches: 11. This CDR3 has 16 amino acids. The CDR3 DNA is TGTGCCAGCAGCCAAGGATCTCGGGGGGTTATTAAGACCCAGTACTTC. This gives the protein CASSQGSRGVIKTQYF.

J is TRBJ1-5 and V is TRBV6-5; D might be TRBD1 (5 bases). The CDR3 has 15 amino acids. Germline CDR1 and CDR2: MNHEY and SVGAGI. V was clipped by 5 bases and J by 0 bases, with 11 bases between them. The CDR3 sequence is CASSKHDSSNQPQHF. The CDR3 DNA follows: TGTGCCAGCAGTAAACATGACAGTAGCAATCAGCCCCAGCATTTT.

To note about this clone: A junction end diverges from the germline sequence, so it may reflect a read error. The chain couples TRBV7-7 to TRBJ2-2; 12 bases line up with TRBD2. The length of the CDR3 is 16 residues. Per germline, CDR1 SSHAT and CDR2 FNYEAQ (reference sequence). The CDR3 region is CASSSSSGRAPGELFF. In nucleotides, the CDR3 is TGTGCTAGCAGCTCCTCTAGCGGGAGGGCCCCCGGGGAGCTGTTTTTT.

The chain employs TRBV14 and TRBJ2-3; 8 bases are shared with TRBD2. V shed 1 base and J 5 bases; nucleotides not matched to a gene: 14. The CDR3 is made up of 18 amino acids. The germline V gene encodes CDR1 SGHDN and CDR2 FVKESK. In DNA, the CDR3 is TGTGCCAGCAGCCAAGGGGCCACGCGGAGCGGGAGTAGAGATACGCAGTATTTT. Encoded protein: CASSQGATRSGSRDTQYF.

J is TRBJ2-3 and V is TRBV7-2; maybe TRBD1 (6 bases). Germline CDR1 SGHTA, CDR2 FQGNSA. This CDR3 has 13 residues. Trimming took off 4 bases at V and 9 bases at J, with 14 bases between the two ends. DNA of the CDR3: TGTGCCAGCAGCTCCTTTGGGGGCGGCACGCAGTATTTT. Protein sequence: CASSSFGGGTQYF.

This chain uses TRBV27 with TRBJ1-1; D may be TRBD1 (5 bases). Germline CDR1 and CDR2: MNHEY and SMNVEV (reference sequence). Trimming took off 6 bases at V and 5 bases at J, with 13 bases between the two ends. CDR3 length: 13 amino acids. The CDR3 DNA follows: TGTGCCAGCAGGACAGTGGGCGGAACTGAAGCTTTCTTT. Protein: CASRTVGGTEAFF.

The chain employs TRBV28 and TRBJ1-5; D might be TRBD1 (5 bases). This CDR3 region has 12 residues. Deletions cut 9 bases from V and 7 bases from J, with 13 bases between. The germline V gene encodes CDR1 MDHEN and CDR2 SYDVKM. The CDR3 protein is CASCGAGQPQHF. The DNA for the CDR3 is TGTGCCAGTTGCGGGGCTGGACAGCCCCAGCATTTT.

The chain couples TRBV13 to TRBJ1-1, with 11 bases aligning to TRBD1. The V and J ends lost 5 bases and 4 bases, in that order; junction bases with no gene match: 3. The CDR3 sequence is 14 residues long. Germline CDR1 PRHDT, CDR2 FYEKMQ (reference sequence). CDR3 residues: CASSPGTGGTEAFF. The CDR3 DNA follows: TGTGCCAGCAGCCCCGGGACAGGGGGCACTGAAGCTTTCTTT. Full variable domain (remainder filled in from reference TRBV13 and TRBJ1-1): AAGVIQSPRHLIKEKRETATLKCYPIPRHDTVYWYQQGPGQDPQFLISFYEKMQSDKGSIPDRFSAQQFSDYHSELNMSSLELGDSALYFCASSPGTGGTEAFFGQGTRLTVV.

This chain uses TRBV28 with TRBJ1-5, with a weak D call TRBD1 (5 bases). CDR3 size: 14 residues. V was trimmed by 6 bases and J by 5 bases, leaving 14 bases between them. Germline V gene lookup returns CDR1 MDHEN and CDR2 SYDVKM. CDR3 DNA: TGTGCCAGCAGCGATGGGGGTACCTATCAGCCCCAGCATTTT. Residues: CASSDGGTYQPQHF.

V gene TRBV5-1 combines with J gene TRBJ1-3; D unclear. The CDR3 contains 13 residues. Trimming left V 0 bases short and J 2 bases short, with 3 bases between. The germline CDR1 and CDR2 sequences are SGHRS and YFSETQ. CDR3 DNA sequence: TGCGCCAGCAGCTTGGGGGCTGGAAACACCATATATTTT. This translates into CASSLGAGNTIYF.

This rearrangement joins TRBV5-6 to TRBJ1-4, with TRBD1 identical over 8 bases. After removal of 3 bases from V and 3 bases from J, the junction contained 4 bases not matched to a gene. The CDR3 runs to 15 residues. Germline loops: CDR1 SGHDT, CDR2 YYEEEE. Here the CDR3 reads CASSSQGAANEKLFF. Written as DNA, the CDR3 is TGTGCCAGCAGCTCTCAGGGGGCAGCTAATGAAAAACTGTTTTTT.

This rearrangement joins TRBV2 to TRBJ1-6; TRBD1 matches at 9 bases. The trim removed 7 bases at V and 7 bases at J, leaving 5 bases unmatched. This CDR3 is 14 amino acids long. Per the germline V gene, CDR1 is SNHLY and CDR2 is FYNNEI. The CDR3 coding sequence is TGTGCCAGCATAGGGACAGGGACGAATTCACCCCTCCACTTT. Amino acid sequence: CASIGTGTNSPLHF.

This clone is a singleton in its sample. The chain links TRBV7-9 to TRBJ1-2; weak D call: TRBD1 (5 bases). This CDR3 contains 15 residues. CDR1 and CDR2 from the germline V gene are SEHNR and FQNEAQ (reference sequence). Trimming removed 2 bases from V and 6 bases from J, with 16 bases in between. The CDR3 loop reads CASSLLSTGGHGYTF. DNA of the CDR3: TGTGCCAGCAGCTTACTCTCTACGGGGGGACATGGCTACACCTTC.

This clone is classed as medium-sized. The chain uses TRBV6-4 and TRBJ2-3; D remains ambiguous. Germline CDR1 MRHNA, CDR2 SNTAGT. V lost 10 bases and J 0 bases, leaving 14 bases between the germline ends. The CDR3 contains 14 residues. CDR3 DNA: TGTGCCACCTCCTTAGGCTTTAGCACAGATACGCAGTATTTT. The encoded protein is CATSLGFSTDTQYF.

The V and J genes are TRBV15 and TRBJ2-1, with D tentatively TRBD1 (5 bases). This CDR3 spans 17 amino acids. Germline lookup yields CDR1 LNHNV and CDR2 YYDKDF (reference sequence). Trimming pared 3 bases from V and 2 bases from J, leaving 17 bases between. CDR3 in DNA: TGTGCCACCAGCAGGTCAAGGGGTGGCTCGGCCTACAATGAGCAGTTCTTC. Protein product: CATSRSRGGSAYNEQFF.

J is TRBJ1-5 and V is TRBV7-9; no clear D gene. Trimming stripped 8 bases from V and 2 bases from J, with 7 bases between. The CDR3 length is 12 residues. Germline V CDR1 and CDR2: SEHNR, FQNEAQ (reference sequence). CDR3 protein: CASRAGNQPQHF. In nucleotides, the CDR3 is TGTGCCAGCCGTGCGGGCAATCAGCCCCAGCATTTT.

Here the CDR3 DNA reads TGCGCCAGCAGCTTGGACAGAGGTAACACTGGGGCCAACGTCCTGACTTTC. Its translation is CASSLDRGNTGANVLTF. The rearrangement links TRBV5-1 to TRBJ2-6, with D unclear. Per germline, CDR1 SGHRS and CDR2 YFSETQ. The CDR3 spans 17 residues. The ends were cut back, 0 bases at V and 2 bases at J, with 12 bases in the middle.

This clone was counted between two and nine times. CDR3 residues: CASSDSGGRDTQYF. The CDR3 nucleotides are TGTGCCAGCAGTGACTCGGGGGGCCGCGATACGCAGTATTTT. This chain uses TRBV6-4 with TRBJ2-3; D may be TRBD1 or TRBD2 (6 bases each). The CDR3 is made up of 14 amino acids. Trimming removed 0 bases from V and 6 bases from J, with 10 bases in between. CDR1 and CDR2 (germline): MRHNA, SNTAGT.

The genes are TRBV5-1 and TRBJ1-1, with D possibly TRBD1 on 5 matching bases. V lost 1 base and J 3 bases, leaving 7 bases between the germline ends. The V gene's germline CDR1 is SGHRS and CDR2 YFSETQ. The CDR3 totals 13 residues. CDR3 loop: CASSLMGDTEAFF. The DNA for the CDR3 is TGCGCCAGCAGCTTGATGGGGGACACTGAAGCTTTCTTT.

The chain's CDR3 is CSVEIQARTEAFF. The DNA for the CDR3 is TGCAGCGTTGAAATCCAGGCGAGAACTGAAGCTTTCTTT. This chain uses TRBV29-1 with TRBJ1-1; D remains ambiguous. CDR1 and CDR2 (germline): SQVTM, ANQGSEA. V lost 2 bases and J lost 5, with 12 bases in between. This CDR3 is built from 13 residues.

This chain connects TRBV19 to TRBJ1-2; 8 bases align to TRBD1. Germline V gene sequence: CDR1 LNHDA, CDR2 SQIVND (reference sequence). There are 14 residues in the CDR3. V shed 5 bases, J shed 2 bases, and the junction held 4 bases outside the gene matches. CDR3 DNA sequence: TGTGCCAGTAGTCGACGACAGGGGAACTATGGCTACACCTTC. Translated, it gives CASSRRQGNYGYTF.

V usage is TRBV6-5 and J usage is TRBJ1-3; no clear D gene. Trimming took off 0 bases at V and 2 bases at J, with 8 bases between the two ends. The CDR3 has 15 amino acids. The germline V gene encodes CDR1 MNHEY and CDR2 SVGAGI. In DNA form, the CDR3 reads TGTGCCAGCAGTTACTCGAGTCGGACTGGAAACACCATATATTTT. Translating it yields CASSYSSRTGNTIYF.

The chain joins TRBV7-9 to TRBJ1-2; 8 nucleotides match TRBD1. CDR1 and CDR2 (germline): SEHNR, FQNEAQ (reference sequence). The CDR3 extends over 12 amino acids. The junction had 5 bases not matched to a gene; V was cut back by 6 bases and J by 8 bases. CDR3 sequence (DNA): TGTGCCAGCAGATCGGACAGGGCGGGCTACACCTTC. The encoded protein is CASRSDRAGYTF.

The chain recombines TRBV5-1 with TRBJ2-7; D is ambiguous. V was shortened by 1 base and J by 3 bases, with 5 bases between the two germline ends. CDR1 is SGHRS, CDR2 YFSETQ, per germline. The CDR3 runs to 12 residues. CDR3 DNA sequence: TGCGCCAGCAGCTTGAACTACTACGAGCAGTACTTC. The encoded protein is CASSLNYYEQYF.

This sequence joins TRBV30 and TRBJ1-6; D unclear. V was pared by 2 bases and J by 6 bases, with 5 bases between. The CDR3 length is 12 residues. Germline CDR1 GTSNPN, CDR2 SVGIG (reference sequence). The CDR3, as DNA: TGTGCCTGGAGTTACAGTAATTCACCCCTCCACTTT. Protein product: CAWSYSNSPLHF.

V usage is TRBV12-5 and J usage is TRBJ2-7; D not certain. Trimming took 0 bases from V and 0 from J, leaving 18 bases between them. This CDR3 has 18 amino acids. Germline loops: CDR1 LGHNT, CDR2 FRNRAP. The CDR3 loop reads CASGLVFACRTFSYEQYF. CDR3 nucleotides: TGTGCTAGTGGTTTGGTGTTTGCCTGTAGGACCTTCTCCTACGAGCAGTACTTC.

Of note for this clone: A junction boundary mismatches the germline segment, possibly from a read error. The chain couples TRBV7-7 to TRBJ1-6, with a possible D match to TRBD1 (6 bases). The CDR3 sequence is 14 residues long. Germline lookup yields CDR1 SSHAT and CDR2 FNYEAQ (reference sequence). The CDR3 spells CASSLGGPNSPLHF. CDR3 DNA sequence: TGTGCTAGCAGCTTAGGGGGGCCTAATTCACCCCTCCACTTT.

V gene TRBV5-1 combines with J gene TRBJ2-1; 11 bases are shared with TRBD2. Trimming at V came to 7 bases and at J to 7 bases, leaving 7 bases not matched to a gene. Germline assignment: CDR1 SGHRS and CDR2 YFSETQ. The CDR3 covers 14 residues. The CDR3 DNA sequence: TGCGCCAGCCGCCTTGGGACTAGCGGAAATGAGCAGTTCTTC. It is translated as CASRLGTSGNEQFF.